These 21 T cell receptor beta chains share one sample of origin, sequenced in a study of cytomegalovirus exposure and HLA in healthy donors. Both 60 Vbeta primers and 13 Jbeta primers went into the PCR. The data were produced by immunoSEQ multiplex PCR, yet TCRdb's version contains in-frame clones alone and is incomplete. The sample consists of about 140,000 clones, roughly 62% of them appearing once. Sequences were obtained from PBMCs. These receptors all stem from a male donor in good health and CMV-seronegative.

The chain recombines TRBV9 with TRBJ1-3; unclear D gene. The CDR3 extends over 17 amino acids. Germline CDR1 is SGDLS and CDR2 is YYNGEE. V was clipped by 0 bases and J by 0 bases, with 13 bases between them. CDR3 nucleotide sequence: TGTGCCAGCAGCGTAGATGCCGGGTTCCGCTCTGGAAACACCATATATTTT. Its protein product is CASSVDAGFRSGNTIYF.

This clone has more than one count but fewer than ten. This rearrangement joins TRBV5-1 to TRBJ2-1; TRBD1 matches at 10 bases. Trimming removed 4 bases from V and 8 bases from J; junction bases left unmatched: 6. The CDR3 contains 14 residues. Per germline, CDR1 SGHRS and CDR2 YFSETQ. DNA for the CDR3: TGCGCCAGCAGCCCGACAGGGGGCGTCTATGAGCAGTTCTTC. Amino acid sequence: CASSPTGGVYEQFF. Complete variable domain (other parts from reference TRBV5-1 and TRBJ2-1): KAGVTQTPRYLIKTRGQQVTLSCSPISGHRSVSWYQQTPGQGLQFLFEYFSETQRNKGNFPGRFSGRQFSNSRSEMNVSTLELGDSALYLCASSPTGGVYEQFFGPGTRLTVL.

This clone appeared a few times. The chain carries TRBV28 and TRBJ1-3; maybe TRBD1 (5 bases). V shed 4 bases and J shed 0 bases, with 16 bases lying between them. The CDR3 is 17 residues long. CDR1 is MDHEN and CDR2 is SYDVKM in the germline V gene. The CDR3 loop is CASSSFGAPDSGNTIYF. The CDR3 DNA sequence: TGTGCCAGCAGTTCGTTTGGGGCTCCCGACTCTGGAAACACCATATATTTT.

This sequence joins TRBV5-4 and TRBJ2-1, with 11 bases fitting TRBD2. The CDR3 runs 16 residues. Germline V lookup: CDR1 SGHNT, CDR2 YYREEE (reference sequence). J lost 5 bases, V lost 1 base, and 5 bases had no gene match. For the CDR3, the DNA is TGTGCCAGCAGCTTGCCTAGCGGGGGGCCGAACAATGAGCAGTTCTTC. It yields the protein CASSLPSGGPNNEQFF.

The J gene is TRBJ2-3, the V gene TRBV11-2; D not certain. The germline CDR1 and CDR2 sequences are SGHAT and FQNNGV. V dropped 8 bases and J dropped 4 bases, with 13 bases sitting between them. This CDR3 has 13 residues. In nucleotides, the CDR3 is TGTGCCAGCTGGCAGGTCCCCTCAGATACGCAGTATTTT. It specifies CASWQVPSDTQYF.

The CDR3 DNA sequence: TGTGCCAGCTCACCCTCCGGACAGGGGACAGATACGCAGTATTTT. Its translation is CASSPSGQGTDTQYF. The chain employs TRBV18 and TRBJ2-3; 9 nucleotides align to TRBD1. This CDR3 spans 15 amino acids. The V and J ends lost 3 bases and 3 bases, in that order; junction bases with no gene match: 4. Per germline, CDR1 KGHSH and CDR2 LQKENI.

The rearrangement links TRBV7-6 to TRBJ2-5, with 8 bases aligning to TRBD1. This CDR3 spans 14 amino acids. Looked up from germline, CDR1 is SGHVS and CDR2 is FNYEAQ. J lost 5 bases, V lost 3 bases, and 5 bases had no gene match. The CDR3 sequence is CASSLTGVGETQYF. The CDR3 nucleotides are TGTGCCAGCAGCTTGACAGGGGTCGGGGAGACCCAGTACTTC.

This clone has more than one count but fewer than ten. The gene calls are TRBV7-2 and TRBJ1-3; TRBD1 matches at 7 bases. Germline V gives CDR1 SGHTA, CDR2 FQGNSA. J was trimmed by 1 base and V by 4 bases; bases with no gene match: 13. This CDR3 contains 18 residues. The CDR3 loop is CASSSQPQGPGSGNTIYF. DNA of the CDR3: TGTGCCAGCAGCTCCCAACCACAGGGGCCAGGGTCTGGAAACACCATATATTTT.

About this clone itself: The junction departs from the called germline gene at one end, perhaps through a read error. The V gene is TRBV6-1, the J gene TRBJ2-3; D perhaps matches TRBD2 (6 bases). CDR1 MNHNS and CDR2 SASEGT come from the germline V gene. The CDR3 spans 13 residues. CDR3 region: CASSELGAGSYGF. The CDR3 DNA follows: TGTGCCAGCAGTGAACTAGGGGCGGGGTCCTACGGTTTT.

In its sample, this clone was seen a few times. The chain combines TRBV27 with TRBJ2-7; a weak D match, TRBD1 (5 bases). Germline V lookup: CDR1 MNHEY, CDR2 SMNVEV (reference sequence). The CDR3 totals 14 residues. Trimming removed 7 bases at V and 2 bases at J, with 15 bases between. The CDR3 reads CASMLTGVAYEQYF. The CDR3 region has the DNA TGTGCCAGCATGTTAACAGGAGTGGCCTACGAGCAGTACTTC.

This clone appeared a few times. The chain has TRBV7-8 and TRBJ2-5, with D tentatively TRBD2 (8 bases). V was cut by 0 bases and J by 2 bases, with 19 bases left in between. The V gene's germline CDR1 is SGHVS and CDR2 FQNEAQ. The CDR3 is 18 amino acids. The CDR3 nucleotides read TGTGCCAGCAGCTTAGCAAGGGGACAGCGGGGGAAACAAGAGACCCAGTACTTC. The encoded protein is CASSLARGQRGKQETQYF.

This clone appeared a few times. This chain joins TRBV7-9 and TRBJ2-2; 8 nucleotides line up with TRBD1. V lost 4 bases to trimming and J lost 2 bases; unmatched junction nucleotides: 3. This CDR3 is built from 15 residues. Looked up from germline, CDR1 is SEHNR and CDR2 is FQNEAQ (reference sequence). CDR3 DNA sequence: TGTGCCAGCAGCTGGGACAGGTTAAACACCGGGGAGCTGTTTTTT. It codes for CASSWDRLNTGELFF.

The genes are TRBV30 and TRBJ2-7, with unresolved D. Germline V gene sequence: CDR1 GTSNPN, CDR2 SVGIG (reference sequence). With 0 bases removed from V and 7 bases from J, the gap between germline ends came to 7 bases. The CDR3 is 11 amino acids. CDR3: CAWSVVREQYF. The CDR3 DNA follows: TGTGCCTGGAGTGTAGTCCGGGAGCAGTACTTC.

V and J are TRBV7-2 and TRBJ1-2, with TRBD1 matching over 8 bases. The CDR3 extends over 17 amino acids. Germline trimming cut 2 bases from V and 6 bases from J; bases unmatched to any gene: 14. The germline gives CDR1 SGHTA, CDR2 FQGNSA. CDR3 amino acids: CASSLLPLRQGLNGYTF. The CDR3 DNA reads TGTGCCAGCAGCTTACTACCACTTCGACAGGGGCTTAATGGCTACACCTTC.

Details on this clone: This same CDR3 is encoded by further DNA sequences in the sample. The chain couples TRBV7-9 to TRBJ1-5, with D perhaps matching TRBD1 (5 bases). This CDR3 has 13 amino acids. Trimming removed 1 base at V and 6 bases at J, with 7 bases between. From germline, CDR1 is SEHNR and CDR2 FQNEAQ (reference sequence). The CDR3 sequence: CASSLGQGQPQHF. The DNA of the CDR3 is TGTGCCAGCAGCTTAGGTCAGGGTCAGCCCCAGCATTTT.

This chain links TRBV19 with TRBJ1-1, with unresolved D. The CDR3 consists of 13 residues. Germline assignment: CDR1 LNHDA and CDR2 SQIVND (reference sequence). V dropped 2 bases and J dropped 1 base, with 5 bases sitting between them. CDR3 protein: CASSITANTEAFF. CDR3 coding DNA: TGTGCCAGTAGTATAACAGCGAACACTGAAGCTTTCTTT.

The genes are TRBV4-1 and TRBJ2-7; D not resolved. In germline, CDR1 is MGHRA, CDR2 YSYEKL. This CDR3 comprises 13 residues. The V gene lost 0 bases and the J gene lost 4 bases, with 7 bases spanning the gap. The CDR3 nucleotides are TGCGCCAGCAGCCAAGAGGAGTTTTACGAGCAGTACTTC. Translating it yields CASSQEEFYEQYF.

The CDR3 nucleotides read TGTGCCAGCAGCTTGGACTATAAATACGAGCAGTACTTC. This encodes CASSLDYKYEQYF. The J gene is TRBJ2-5, the V gene TRBV5-8; D unclear. The DNA end is a closer match to TRBJ2-7, so the J assignment may be wrong. The CDR3 has 13 amino acids. Germline-derived CDR1 and CDR2 are SGHTS and YDEGEE.

V gene TRBV9 combines with J gene TRBJ2-2, with 8 bases that match TRBD2. This CDR3 is built from 15 residues. Trimming removed 4 bases from V and 6 bases from J; junction bases left unmatched: 8. Looked up from germline, CDR1 is SGDLS and CDR2 is YYNGEE. Here the CDR3 reads CASSLRGGGPGELFF. CDR3 coding DNA: TGTGCCAGCAGCTTACGGGGGGGTGGGCCCGGGGAGCTGTTTTTT.

The chain employs TRBV15 and TRBJ2-7; D may be TRBD1 (6 bases). The CDR3 extends over 14 amino acids. Trimming shortened V by 0 bases and J by 2 bases, and 8 bases separated the two germline ends. CDR1 LNHNV and CDR2 YYDKDF come from the germline V gene (reference sequence). The CDR3 sequence: CATSRDRGPYEQYF. In DNA form, the CDR3 reads TGTGCCACCAGCAGAGACAGGGGTCCCTACGAGCAGTACTTC.

Only one count was recorded for this clone. J is TRBJ2-1 and V is TRBV5-4; 9 bases align to TRBD1. Germline CDR1 SGHNT, CDR2 YYREEE (reference sequence). This CDR3 spans 16 amino acids. Trimming cost V 4 bases and J 8 bases; bases outside gene matches: 13. The CDR3 here is CASSRIFGTGRHEQFF. The CDR3 coding sequence is TGTGCCAGCAGCCGAATTTTCGGGACAGGGCGCCATGAGCAGTTCTTC.